This TCR beta chain is drawn from a study of cytomegalovirus exposure and HLA in healthy donors (dated by TCRdb to between 2016 and 2019). For context, the study as a whole: An earlier analysis of more than 550 of the donors reported 276 Gb of sequence data and around 120 million unique TCR beta sequences obtained from approximately 180 million T cells. The number of typed donors differed by locus: about 620-640 for A, B, C, DRB1 and DQB1; approximately 520 for DQA1; around 580 for DPA1; and approximately 450 for DPB1. Rather than using new phenotypic data, the later analysis identified candidate immune exposures from TCR beta sequences and from how often those sequences occurred across donors. The study aimed to test whether signatures of past pathogen exposure could be identified by cataloging public T cell receptors. All discovery cohort repertoires had been generated using a single sequencing platform. An earlier analysis of around 580 of the donors used high-throughput TCR beta sequencing to judge whether each TCR beta V gene segment behaved as functional or pseudogenic. Among the approximately 430 genotyped donors, around 81% belonged to the genetic ancestry cluster associated with self-reported Caucasian donors. Alongside the repertoire data, information on donor age, sex, ethnicity and CMV serostatus was compiled. Along with the approximately 700-subject first cohort, a separate validation cohort of over a hundred different subjects was used. On average, around 230,000 unique TCR beta nucleotide sequences were sequenced per donor among 398 genotyped donors of the cohort, with roughly a sixth of those sequences being non-productive. A later genetic analysis took genome-wide SNP genotypes for about three fifths of the 666 donors and used that subset as a discovery cohort. A later analysis re-examined previously published TCR beta repertoires from more than 600 donors and added high-resolution HLA genotyping to investigate patterns of TCR occurrence. Using immunosequencing, the study profiled T cell repertoires from about 650 subjects and related those repertoires to cytomegalovirus serostatus. Roughly 5 DR-DQ haplotypes were treated as single units for association and clustering because of strong linkage in the cohort. High-throughput TCR immunosequencing, statistical association of individual TCRs with disease status, and machine learning were combined to predict cytomegalovirus infection status. Approximately 300 gigabases of sequencing data and tens of millions of unique TCR sequences made up an early release that covered some 640 HLA-typed donors. HLA typing included class I and class II loci at four-digit resolution. The full study reports these points: The study gave a list of over 150 TCR beta chains associated with cytomegalovirus. Presence/absence analyses assumed roughly uniform sequencing depth across donors, an assumption that may not hold. It was suggested by the authors that the approach could potentially be generalized to other disease states and immunological phenotypes. This cohort had only TCR beta chains sequenced, and the lack of alpha or paired-chain data limited which features could be detected. The sequencing pipeline was judged likely to have produced a cluster of highly shared sequence variants as a technical artifact. Compared with the approximately 670-donor mean, donors in an Asian-associated ancestry cluster had fewer N-insertions in productive TCRs, according to a later genetic analysis. A further reported finding was that TCR beta sequences accurately predicted the HLA-A and HLA-B alleles for most subjects in the first cohort. Because the 87-base-pair reads could not distinguish some IMGT-functional V segments, including TRBV6-2 and TRBV6-3, those segments were excluded. Correlated functional status among segregating V segments might be attributable to linkage disequilibrium, but an unknown experimental factor could not be ruled out. In vitro tests confirmed that a few of the cytomegalovirus-associated TCR beta chains recognize cytomegalovirus antigens. Because counts were too low, about 17 rarely observed V segments, including chromosome 9 orphons, were excluded from the earlier analysis of around 590 of the donors. Because some donors lacked HLA typing at each locus, the association tests relied only on the typed subset. In a later analysis, HLA-associated TCR beta chains were found to be more clonally expanded and to have lower generation probabilities than equally common non-associated chains. Assigning TCR associations to individual alleles was difficult when HLA alleles, especially DR and DQ, strongly co-occurred. In an earlier analysis of about 550 of the donors, most TCR beta V segments were observed in productive rearrangements about 90% or about 30% of the time, broadly matching IMGT annotations. In a later analysis, most CMV-associated TCR beta chains were found to appear HLA-restricted, with HLA associations seemingly driven largely by CMV exposure. In a later analysis, the rate of TCR association differed among HLA loci, with DRB1 alleles having the most associated TCRs and HLA-C alleles having the fewest. According to a later analysis, parvovirus B19, influenza, CMV and Epstein-Barr virus appeared linked to several top co-occurrence clusters. At a false discovery rate of 0.05, a later analysis linked roughly 17,000 TCR beta sequences to specific HLA alleles. V-gene and J-gene trimming of TCR beta chains was associated with a missense DCLRE1C variant in a later genetic analysis, and the association was replicated in an independent cohort. For the cohort, immune exposure information was limited to CMV serostatus. In both the original and validation cohorts, the classifier was reported to diagnose cytomegalovirus status with high specificity and sensitivity. Most TCR sequences were observed very rarely across donors, whereas some public TCRs were present in many individuals.

The cohort consisted of hundreds of healthy bone marrow donors. At the time of sampling, every cohort member was nominally healthy, though immune exposures that went unrecorded were likely present. The donor tested CMV seronegative and was one of the 352 seronegative cohort members. Each donor provided a peripheral blood sample, and peripheral blood mononuclear cells were used for TCR beta sequencing. Genomic DNA was extracted from the blood cell samples with the Qiagen DNeasy Blood Extraction Kit. CDR1 and CDR2 are drawn from the germline V gene: SGHDT, YYEEEE. At the junction V is shortened by 1 base and J by 10 bases, with 12 bases in between. The cysteine opens and the phenylalanine closes a CDR3 of 13 amino acids. Only the CDR3 DNA is retained, 39 bases long and in frame from the first base. Libraries were prepared through the immunoSEQ multiplex PCR assay. A mixture of 60 forward primers for TCR Vbeta segments and 13 reverse primers for TCR Jbeta segments was used in the multiplex PCR. A multiplex PCR assay on genomic DNA amplified the CDR3 region of rearranged TCR beta genes. The amplified TCR beta libraries were sequenced on the Illumina HiSeq System as 87-base-pair reads. The authors processed their data as follows. Across the 640 or so repertoires, a later analysis counted approximately 83 million unique TCR beta chains, around 11 million of which were shared by at least two donors. Raw reads were error-corrected and collapsed into unique sequences by a nearest-neighbor algorithm in which closely related sequences were merged to remove PCR and sequencing errors. To assign V, D and J gene segments, CDR3 sequences were aligned to IMGT reference sequences. For a sequence to be retained, a match of at least six nucleotides to both a V gene segment and a J gene segment was required. Rearrangements were classified as productive when the CDR3 lacked stop codons and remained in frame with V and J, and all other rearrangements were classified as non-productive. Following IMGT convention, CDR3 was defined as the stretch from the second conserved V-encoded cysteine to the conserved J-encoded phenylalanine. The earlier analysis of 550 to 650 of the donors excluded any sequence lacking an unambiguous match to a single V gene segment. An earlier analysis of a few hundred of the donors classified V segments as functional when productive rearrangements were above 56.7% and as segregating when the standard deviation between donors was above 5%. To diagnose cytomegalovirus status from the catalog of TCR beta chain sequences, a statistical classification framework was built. In a later analysis, TCR nucleotide sequences were compared against IMGT/GENE-DB human TR gene sequences so that V and J genes could be assigned. A later analysis assigned CDR3 sequences and most-parsimonious VDJ recombination scenarios with the TCRdist pipeline. A later analysis defined each TCR beta chain by its CDR3 amino acid sequence plus V-gene family, and excluded reads lacking a unique V-gene family. As a way to deal with suspected cross-contamination and a sequencing artifact, a later analysis dropped approximately 570 nucleotide sequences that were highly shared and had low generation probability. For each public chain, a later analysis derived a clonal expansion index from normalized ranks of inferred template counts within each repertoire. In a later analysis, generation probabilities were computed with a VDJ recombination model fitted to out-of-frame rearrangements, and the resulting probabilities were checked against IGoR. A later analysis scored TCR-TCR, TCR-HLA and TCR-CMV co-occurrence with hypergeometric tests, applying a repertoire-size bias correction to TCR pairs. False discovery rates were estimated in a later analysis by permuting HLA or CMV assignments 20 times. In a later analysis, co-occurring TCRs were grouped using DBSCAN, and TCRdist sequence similarity was added for clustering within HLA-allele-positive subsets. Repertoires with fewer than 30,000 or more than 120,000 public chains were left out of co-occurrence clustering, as were roughly five repertoires with anomalous nucleotide sharing. TCRdb re-hosts the immuneACCESS table, in-frame sequences only. Its copies lack some clones; in the studies checked, an unresolved V gene accounts for under half of them, and the cause for the rest is not known. Clone size and V and J calls were adopted from that table, with D and trimming inferred from the DNA. The sample records 150,000 to 200,000 clones, 65% to 90% of which are singletons. The biggest ten clones account for approximately 2% of the sample.

As for this clone: No antigen is known for it. No per-base quality is available; no much larger clone lies one base away.

The rearranged chain carries TRBV5-6 and TRBJ2-1, and the D gene may be TRBD1, 5 bases matching. The clonotype was recovered from a young woman in good health and CMV-seronegative. The material sequenced was PBMCs. The DNA is TGTGCCAGCAGCTTGCCGTTAGGGGTAGAGCAGTTCTTC. The resulting protein is CASSLPLGVEQFF.